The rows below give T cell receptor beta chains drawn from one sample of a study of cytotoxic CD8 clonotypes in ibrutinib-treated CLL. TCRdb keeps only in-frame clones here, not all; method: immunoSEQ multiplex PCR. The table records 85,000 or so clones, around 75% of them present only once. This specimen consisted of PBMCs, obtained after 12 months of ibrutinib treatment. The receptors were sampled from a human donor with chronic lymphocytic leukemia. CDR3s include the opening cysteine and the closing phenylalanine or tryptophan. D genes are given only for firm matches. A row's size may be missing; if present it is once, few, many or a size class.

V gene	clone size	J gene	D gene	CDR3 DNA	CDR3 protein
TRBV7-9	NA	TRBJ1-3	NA	TGTGCCAGCAGCCGCGCGGGGGCACCTGGAAACACCATATATTTT	CASSRAGAPGNTIYF
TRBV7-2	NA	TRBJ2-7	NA	TGTGCCAGCAGCCCCAGGGGCCTGGCCTACGAGCAGTACTTC	CASSPRGLAYEQYF
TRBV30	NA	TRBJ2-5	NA	TGTGCCTGGAGTGGCTCAGGGCGGGAGACCCAGTACTTC	CAWSGSGRETQYF
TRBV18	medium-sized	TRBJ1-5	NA	TGTGCCAGCTCACACACAGTGATAACTCAGCCCCAGCATTTT	CASSHTVITQPQHF
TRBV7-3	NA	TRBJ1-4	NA	TGTGCCAGCAGCCCGAACGGGGCTACTAATGAAAAACTGTTTTTT	CASSPNGATNEKLFF
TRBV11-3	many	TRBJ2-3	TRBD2	TGTGCCAGCAGCTTAGGGTGGCGGGAGAGCACAGATACGCAGTATTTT	CASSLGWRESTDTQYF
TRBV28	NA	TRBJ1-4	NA	TGTGCCAGCAGCCCACCGGGACCGGAAAAACTGTTTTTT	CASSPPGPEKLFF
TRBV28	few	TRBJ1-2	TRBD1	TGTGCCAGCAGTCTCTCAGGGGGGCGCTTTCTTGACTATGGCTACACCTTC	CASSLSGGRFLDYGYTF
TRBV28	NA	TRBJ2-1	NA	TGTGCCAGCGTGGGTGTCGGCGATGAGCAGTTCTTC	CASVGVGDEQFF
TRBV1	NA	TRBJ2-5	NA	TGCACCAGCAGCAGGACCACCCAGTACTTC	CTSSRTTQYF
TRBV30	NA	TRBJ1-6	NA	TGTGCCTGGAATGGGGTTGCGAGGAATTCACCCCTCCACTTT	CAWNGVARNSPLHF
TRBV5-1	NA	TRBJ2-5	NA	TGCGCCAGCAGCTTCGTACGGGGAGGCGAGACCCAGTACTTC	CASSFVRGGETQYF
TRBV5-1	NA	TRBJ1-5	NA	TGCGCCAGCAGCCCCGATGGGCAGGGGAATCAGCCCCAGCATTTT	CASSPDGQGNQPQHF
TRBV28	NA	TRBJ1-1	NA	TGTGCCAGCAGTGGATTCGGCGGAGGGAAAGCTTTCTTT	CASSGFGGGKAFF
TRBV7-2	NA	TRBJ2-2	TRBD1	TGTGCCAGCACCACACAGGGGGGATTGGGCGGGGAGCTGTTTTTT	CASTTQGGLGGELFF
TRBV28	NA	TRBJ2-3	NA	TGTGCCAGCAGTCCCAACCAAGATACGCAGTATTTT	CASSPNQDTQYF
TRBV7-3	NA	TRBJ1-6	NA	TGTGCCAGCAGCCCCCCCTATTCACCCCTCCACTTT	CASSPPYSPLHF
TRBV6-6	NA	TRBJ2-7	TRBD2	TGTGCCAGCAGTCCTAGCGGGAGGGCCAACTACGAGCAGTACTTC	CASSPSGRANYEQYF
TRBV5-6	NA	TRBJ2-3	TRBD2	TGTGCCAGCAGCCGCAGACCCGGGACTAGCGGGGGGACAGATACGCAGTATTTT	CASSRRPGTSGGTDTQYF
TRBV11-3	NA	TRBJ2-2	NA	TGTGCCAGCAGCTTAGGCCTGGGGAGACGTGGCGGGGAGCTGTTTTTT	CASSLGLGRRGGELFF
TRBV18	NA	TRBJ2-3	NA	TGTGCCAGCTCACCAGGGCTCGGCACAGATACGCAGTATTTT	CASSPGLGTDTQYF
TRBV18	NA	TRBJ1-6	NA	TGTGCCAGCTCACCTCGGGGTCAGGATTCACCCCTCCACTTT	CASSPRGQDSPLHF